These 8 T cell receptor beta chains share one sample of origin, sequenced in a study of CD8 T cells in ankylosing spondylitis. Via MiXCR, TCRdb re-called the 5' RACE reads, giving one row per CDR3 protein. The profile shows thousands of distinct CDR3 sequences, 8.2% of them singletons. Material: blood, either unsorted or a sorted T cell fraction (not recorded which). Source of these receptors: a male donor with ankylosing spondylitis or in good health (not recorded which).

This clonotype was found a few times. The V gene is TRBV24-1, the J gene TRBJ1-1; perhaps TRBD1 as D (6 bases). Trimming shortened V by 7 bases and J by 1 base, and 9 bases separated the two germline ends. Germline assignment: CDR1 KGHDR and CDR2 SFDVKD. This CDR3 has 13 amino acids. CDR3 in DNA: TGTGCCACCAGACCGACAGGGAACACTGAAGCTTTCTTT. This translates into CATRPTGNTEAFF.

This clonotype was recorded a few times. The chain carries TRBV9 and TRBJ2-5; D is perhaps TRBD2 (5 bases). The ends were cut back, 3 bases at V and 2 bases at J, with 11 bases in the middle. The CDR3 is 14 residues long. CDR1 is SGDLS, CDR2 YYNGEE, per germline. In DNA form, the CDR3 reads TGTGCCAGCAGCGCAGGAGGACTTCAAGAGACCCAGTACTTC. Translating gives CASSAGGLQETQYF.

This clonotype occurred many times. The chain uses TRBV21-1 and TRBJ2-7; TRBD2 reflects the table's D call only, with no check against the DNA. TRBV21-1 is recorded as a pseudogene. This CDR3 comprises 17 residues. The CDR3 spells CASSPGASGRPPYEQYV. Written as DNA, the CDR3 is TGTGCCAGCAGCCCCGGGGCTAGCGGGAGGCCCCCCTACGAGCAGTACGTC.

This clonotype was seen many times. The chain uses TRBV9 and TRBJ2-1; D is possibly TRBD1 (5 bases). The length of the CDR3 is 14 residues. Germline CDR1 is SGDLS and CDR2 is YYNGEE. Trimming removed 0 bases at V and 4 bases at J, with 8 bases between. CDR3 protein: CASSVGREYNEQFF. As DNA, the CDR3 is TGTGCCAGCAGCGTAGGCAGGGAATACAATGAGCAGTTCTTC.

In its sample, this clonotype ranks as medium-sized. V usage is TRBV9 and J usage is TRBJ2-1, with TRBD1 as a possible D gene (5 bases). V was clipped by 3 bases and J by 6 bases, with 10 bases between them. The CDR3 has 13 amino acids. Looked up from germline, CDR1 is SGDLS and CDR2 is YYNGEE. In nucleotides, the CDR3 is TGTGCCAGCAGCGCAGACAGCCCCAATGAGCAGTTCTTC. Residues: CASSADSPNEQFF. The full variable domain, completed using reference TRBV9 and TRBJ2-1, is DSGVTQTPKHLITATGQRVTLRCSPRSGDLSVYWYQQSLDQGLQFLIQYYNGEERAKGNILERFSAQQFPDLHSELNLSSLELGDSALYFCASSADSPNEQFFGPGTRLTVL.

Within the sample, this clonotype is medium-sized (0.01 to 0.1%). The chain employs TRBV9 and TRBJ2-2; 8 positions match TRBD2. The CDR3 is 17 amino acids. V lost 2 bases to trimming and J lost 3 bases; unmatched junction nucleotides: 9. The germline V gene encodes CDR1 SGDLS and CDR2 YYNGEE. The CDR3 protein is CASSVRREGRDTGELFF. The CDR3, as DNA: TGTGCCAGCAGCGTTCGCCGGGAGGGGCGGGACACCGGGGAGCTGTTTTTT.

This clonotype qualifies as medium-sized. The genes are TRBV9 and TRBJ2-2, with D tentatively TRBD2 (7 bases). CDR3 size: 13 residues. Between the trimmed V and J ends, which lost 9 bases and 4 bases, there was a span of 13 bases. CDR1 and CDR2 from the germline V gene are SGDLS and YYNGEE. The CDR3 protein is CATGGGGTGELFF. As DNA, the CDR3 is TGTGCCACCGGAGGGGGGGGCACCGGGGAGCTGTTTTTT.

The chain links TRBV9 to TRBJ1-4, with a tentative D call TRBD1 (5 bases). Germline CDR1 and CDR2: SGDLS and YYNGEE. Trimming removed 2 bases from V and 4 bases from J, with 9 bases in between. The CDR3 runs to 14 residues. The CDR3: CASSVEGVNEKLFF. For the CDR3, the DNA is TGTGCCAGCAGCGTGGAAGGGGTTAATGAAAAACTGTTTTTT. Complete variable domain (other parts from reference TRBV9 and TRBJ1-4): DSGVTQTPKHLITATGQRVTLRCSPRSGDLSVYWYQQSLDQGLQFLIQYYNGEERAKGNILERFSAQQFPDLHSELNLSSLELGDSALYFCASSVEGVNEKLFFGSGTQLSVL.